The 10 T cell receptor beta chains below all came from one sample that was sequenced in a study of cytomegalovirus exposure and HLA in healthy donors. Use of 60 Vbeta and 13 Jbeta primers characterized the PCR. This table comes from immunoSEQ multiplex PCR, and its TCRdb copy is limited to in-frame clones, with some not included. The sample consists of roughly 100,000 clones, approximately 77% of them appearing once. The sequencing sample was made of PBMCs. All receptors derive from a human donor in good health.

The chain couples TRBV10-3 to TRBJ1-4, with D unresolved. The CDR3 length is 13 residues. In germline, CDR1 is ENHRY, CDR2 SYGVKD. The V end lost 3 bases, the J end lost 3 bases, and 5 bases lay between the germline ends. CDR3 residues: CAISDAANEKLFF. CDR3 coding DNA: TGTGCCATCAGTGACGCGGCTAATGAAAAACTGTTTTTT.

V gene TRBV19 combines with J gene TRBJ2-5; 9 bases map to TRBD2. After removal of 3 bases from V and 4 bases from J, the junction contained 15 bases not matched to a gene. Germline V gives CDR1 LNHDA, CDR2 SQIVND (reference sequence). There are 18 residues in the CDR3. The CDR3 here is CASSIPRSGLARGETQYF. The CDR3 DNA reads TGTGCCAGTAGTATCCCCCGATCCGGACTAGCGAGGGGAGAGACCCAGTACTTC.

In DNA, the CDR3 is TGTGCCAGCAGCGTGACTACCCAACAAGAGACCCAGTACTTC. This gives the protein CASSVTTQQETQYF. This chain links TRBV9 with TRBJ2-5; perhaps TRBD2 as D (5 bases). Germline CDR1 SGDLS, CDR2 YYNGEE. CDR3 length equals 14 residues. V lost 2 bases, J lost 2 bases, and 10 bases lay in between. The complete variable domain, with remaining parts taken from reference TRBV9 and TRBJ2-5, reads DSGVTQTPKHLITATGQRVTLRCSPRSGDLSVYWYQQSLDQGLQFLIQYYNGEERAKGNILERFSAQQFPDLHSELNLSSLELGDSALYFCASSVTTQQETQYFGPGTRLLVL.

As DNA, the CDR3 is TGTGCCAGCAGTGAAGCCCTGGGACTAGCGGGGGGGCGTTTTACCGGGGAGCTGTTTTTT. It translates to CASSEALGLAGGRFTGELFF. The chain links TRBV2 to TRBJ2-2, with 16 bases fitting TRBD2. Germline CDR1 is SNHLY and CDR2 is FYNNEI. CDR3 length equals 20 residues. Trimming removed 0 bases from V and 5 bases from J; junction bases left unmatched: 9.

This clone has more than one count but fewer than ten. This rearrangement joins TRBV29-1 to TRBJ1-1, with TRBD1 identical over 7 bases. This CDR3 has 11 residues. Losses at the gene ends were 7 bases for V and 6 bases for J; bases not matched to a gene: 5. In germline, CDR1 is SQVTM, CDR2 ANQGSEA. CDR3 bases: TGCAGCGGGGGGACAGCAGCTGAAGCTTTCTTT. Translation: CSGGTAAEAFF.

The chain employs TRBV19 and TRBJ2-1; D is undetermined. The ends were cut back, 5 bases at V and 9 bases at J, with 17 bases in the middle. The V gene's germline CDR1 is LNHDA and CDR2 SQIVND (reference sequence). This CDR3 comprises 14 residues. The CDR3 loop is CASSAPIRSSEQFF. In DNA, the CDR3 is TGTGCCAGTAGTGCCCCTATCCGTAGTAGTGAGCAGTTCTTC.

The chain links TRBV2 to TRBJ2-3; D may be TRBD2 (6 bases). CDR1 and CDR2 from the germline V gene are SNHLY and FYNNEI. Trimming took 8 bases from V and 0 from J, leaving 15 bases between them. The length of the CDR3 is 15 residues. The CDR3 loop reads CASETRDTSTDTQYF. CDR3 bases: TGTGCCAGCGAGACGCGGGATACTAGCACAGATACGCAGTATTTT.

This chain uses TRBV7-9 with TRBJ2-7; 9 positions agree with TRBD2. The CDR3 sequence is 15 residues long. The ends lost 1 base at V and 5 bases at J; junction bases unmatched: 6. Germline-derived CDR1 and CDR2 are SEHNR and FQNEAQ (reference sequence). The CDR3 coding sequence is TGTGCCAGCAGCTTAGTGTTAGCGGGAGACGACGAGCAGTACTTC. Translating gives CASSLVLAGDDEQYF.

The chain links TRBV19 to TRBJ2-1; 7 bases match TRBD2. V was pared by 2 bases and J by 6 bases, with 7 bases of the junction left unmatched. Germline V gene sequence: CDR1 LNHDA, CDR2 SQIVND (reference sequence). The CDR3 contains 15 residues. This CDR3 reads CASSILSGAGNEQFF. Written as DNA, the CDR3 is TGTGCCAGTAGTATACTAAGCGGGGCAGGCAATGAGCAGTTCTTC.

This chain links TRBV11-3 with TRBJ2-2; 7 bases are shared with TRBD2. CDR1 and CDR2 (germline): SGHNT, YENEEA. The junction had 4 bases not matched to a gene; V was cut back by 1 base and J by 5 bases. The CDR3 covers 15 residues. The CDR3 DNA follows: TGTGCCAGCAGCTTAGTTACTAGCGAGACCGGGGAGCTGTTTTTT. Protein sequence: CASSLVTSETGELFF. The variable domain in full, with the rest retrieved from reference TRBV11-3 and TRBJ2-2, is EAGVVQSPRYKIIEKKQPVAFWCNPISGHNTLYWYLQNLGQGPELLIRYENEEAVDDSQLPKDRFSAERLKGVDSTLKIQPAELGDSAVYLCASSLVTSETGELFFGEGSRLTVL.